Shown below are 27 T cell receptor beta chains from a single sample sequenced in a study of T cells after yellow fever vaccination. TCRdb analysed the 5' RACE reads with MiXCR anew, one entry per CDR3 protein. The sample has around 46,000 distinct CDR3 sequences, 7% to 8.5% seen once; the top ten hold 25% to 30%. The starting material was CD8+ T cells sorted from PBMCs, obtained roughly 14 days after the first yellow fever vaccination. The receptors were sampled from a man in his late teens or twenties who received the YFV17D yellow fever vaccine.

V is TRBV5-5 and J is TRBJ1-2; D is undetermined. The ends were cut back, 4 bases at V and 4 bases at J, with 11 bases in the middle. This CDR3 region has 13 residues. Germline CDR1 and CDR2: SGHKS and YYEKEE (reference sequence). The CDR3: CASSPGLLYGYTF. In nucleotides, the CDR3 is TGTGCCAGCAGCCCCGGGCTCCTCTATGGCTACACCTTC. Together with reference TRBV5-5 and TRBJ1-2, the CDR3 gives the full variable domain: DAGVTQSPTHLIKTRGQQVTLRCSPISGHKSVSWYQQVLGQGPQFIFQYYEKEERGRGNFPDRFSARQFPNYSSELNVNALLLGDSALYLCASSPGLLYGYTFGSGTRLTVV.

With respect to this clonotype: Just one base apart from a much larger clone, this may be a read error. The chain carries TRBV10-3 and TRBJ2-1; D uncertain. V shed 3 bases and J shed 2 bases, with 11 bases lying between them. Germline V gene lookup returns CDR1 ENHRY and CDR2 SYGVKD. The CDR3 has 15 amino acids. This CDR3 is CAISDLDLPYNEQFF. The CDR3 nucleotides read TGTGCCATCAGTGACCTAGACCTCCCCTACAATGAGCAGTTCTTC.

Worth noting for this clonotype: This clone may be a read error of a much larger clone one base away. V is TRBV3-1 and J is TRBJ2-1; D is perhaps TRBD2 (6 bases). This CDR3 contains 14 residues. The V gene's germline CDR1 is LGHDT and CDR2 YNNKEL (reference sequence). CDR3 amino acids: CASTPGTLNNGQFF. The CDR3 DNA follows: TGTGCCAGCACCCCCGGGACTTTAAACAATGGGCAGTTCTTC.

This clonotype was seen ten or more times. The V and J genes are TRBV7-9 and TRBJ1-5, with a weak D call TRBD1 (5 bases). The germline gives CDR1 SEHNR, CDR2 FQNEAQ (reference sequence). Trimming left V 5 bases short and J 1 base short, with 12 bases between. This CDR3 spans 15 amino acids. The DNA for the CDR3 is TGTGCCAGCAGCCCCGCGGGGGGGAGCAATCAGCCCCAGCATTTT. It yields the protein CASSPAGGSNQPQHF.

This chain joins TRBV4-2 and TRBJ2-3, with D possibly TRBD1 on 6 matching bases. CDR1 and CDR2 from the germline V gene are LGHNA and YNFKEQ. Trimming stripped 1 base from V and 5 bases from J, with 10 bases between. The CDR3 consists of 14 residues. CDR3: CASSQAGAEDTQYF. CDR3 in DNA: TGTGCCAGCAGCCAAGCAGGGGCCGAAGATACGCAGTATTTT.

This clonotype came up many times. The V gene is TRBV4-2, the J gene TRBJ2-1; D not resolved. The V end lost 1 base, the J end lost 6 bases, and 4 bases lay between the germline ends. The CDR3 extends over 12 amino acids. Germline V lookup: CDR1 LGHNA, CDR2 YNFKEQ. The DNA of the CDR3 is TGTGCCAGCAGCCAAGCTGGCAATGAGCAGTTCTTC. This encodes CASSQAGNEQFF.

This clonotype was counted at least ten times. J is TRBJ2-7 and V is TRBV6-2 or TRBV6-3, with TRBD2 matching 10 bases. Germline CDR1 and CDR2: MNHEY and SVGEGT. There are 14 residues in the CDR3. V lost 4 bases and J lost 4; bases outside the gene matches: 4. CDR3 residues: CASSSGLAAYEQYF. Here the CDR3 DNA reads TGTGCCAGCAGTTCAGGACTAGCGGCGTACGAGCAGTACTTC.

This clonotype was seen many times. The chain combines TRBV7-2 with TRBJ2-3; the D gene is possibly TRBD1 (5 bases). V shed 7 bases and J shed 4 bases, with 21 bases lying between them. CDR1 is SGHTA, CDR2 FQGNSA, per germline. The CDR3 is 16 residues long. The chain's CDR3 is CASNSSPDTRSDTQYF. For the CDR3, the DNA is TGTGCCAGCAACTCCAGCCCGGACACCCGGTCAGATACGCAGTATTTT.

By sample fraction, this clonotype is medium-sized (0.01 to 0.1%). This rearrangement joins TRBV28 to TRBJ2-1; TRBD1 aligns across 7 bases. Germline CDR1 reads MDHEN; CDR2 reads SYDVKM. With V trimmed by 5 bases and J by 5 bases, 12 bases remained unmatched. CDR3 length: 16 amino acids. CDR3 region: CASSPPRDSHNNEQFF. CDR3 in DNA: TGTGCCAGCAGTCCGCCTCGGGACAGCCACAACAATGAGCAGTTCTTC.

This clonotype was seen at least ten times. The V call is TRBV7-2, the J call TRBJ1-2; D is unclear. This CDR3 is 16 amino acids long. V lost 2 bases, J lost 5 bases, and 18 bases lay in between. CDR1 and CDR2 (germline): SGHTA, FQGNSA. The CDR3 coding sequence is TGTGCCAGCAGCTTATCCCCCCGACTCTATGATTATGGCTACACCTTC. Its protein is CASSLSPRLYDYGYTF.

On this clonotype: A much larger clone lies a single base off, so this may be a read error. The rearrangement joins TRBV7-8 to TRBJ1-4; no definite D call. The CDR3 consists of 14 residues. Germline lookup yields CDR1 SGHVS and CDR2 FQNEAQ. The CDR3 DNA follows: TGTGCCAGCAGCTCCCGCAGCTTCAATGATAAACTGTTTTTT. Its translation: CASSSRSFNDKLFF.

This clonotype was picked up many times. The chain is built from TRBV14 and TRBJ1-2; D is ambiguous. Germline-derived CDR1 and CDR2 are SGHDN and FVKESK. The V and J ends lost 4 bases and 5 bases respectively, with 20 bases between them. The CDR3 has 16 amino acids. CDR3 sequence: CASSPIGHEAQYGYTF. The DNA for the CDR3 is TGTGCCAGCAGCCCAATAGGTCATGAGGCCCAATATGGCTACACCTTC. Together with reference TRBV14 and TRBJ1-2, the CDR3 gives the full variable domain: EAGVTQFPSHSVIEKGQTVTLRCDPISGHDNLYWYRRVMGKEIKFLLHFVKESKQDESGMPNNRFLAERTGGTYSTLKVQPAELEDSGVYFCASSPIGHEAQYGYTFGSGTRLTVV.

The table lists this clonotype with many counts. V and J are TRBV6-2 or TRBV6-3 and TRBJ2-1; 15 bases agree with TRBD2. Trimming took 0 bases from V and 7 from J; bases not matched to a gene: 4. This CDR3 is 17 amino acids long. Germline CDR1 and CDR2: MNHEY and SVGEGT. CDR3 DNA: TGTGCCAGCAGTTACTCGGGGACTAGCGGGGGGAATAATGAGCAGTTCTTC. Its translation: CASSYSGTSGGNNEQFF.

This clonotype was counted ten times or more. The chain combines TRBV6-1 with TRBJ2-5; TRBD2 matches at 11 bases. Germline-derived CDR1 and CDR2 are MNHNS and SASEGT. The CDR3 loop spans 15 amino acids. V trimming: 2 bases; J trimming: 4 bases; junction bases outside the gene matches: 3. CDR3 in DNA: TGTGCCAGCAGTGAATTAGCGGGGGGGCCAGAGACCCAGTACTTC. This codes for CASSELAGGPETQYF.

The table lists this clonotype with many counts. This chain uses TRBV6-2 or TRBV6-3 with TRBJ2-1; D is undetermined. Germline V gene sequence: CDR1 MNHEY, CDR2 SVGEGT. The V end lost 3 bases, the J end lost 8 bases, and 11 bases lay between the germline ends. The CDR3 covers 13 residues. CDR3 protein: CASSYYVGHEQFF. CDR3 nucleotides: TGTGCCAGCAGTTATTACGTAGGCCATGAGCAGTTCTTC.

Many counts were recorded for this clonotype. The chain recombines TRBV12-3 or TRBV12-4 with TRBJ1-2; D may be TRBD1 (5 bases). V lost 4 bases, J lost 2 bases, and 11 bases lay in between. CDR3 length: 14 residues. The CDR3 spells CASSYARQNYGYTF. CDR3 in DNA: TGTGCCAGCAGTTACGCCCGACAGAACTATGGCTACACCTTC.

This clonotype was seen at least ten times. The CDR3 DNA sequence: TGCGCCAGCAGCCCGACTTGGGTCGAAGAGACCCAGTACTTC. It codes for CASSPTWVEETQYF. The V gene is TRBV4-3, the J gene TRBJ2-5; no clear D gene. The V gene's germline CDR1 is LGHNA and CDR2 YSLEER. The CDR3 sequence is 14 residues long. V was cut by 4 bases and J by 3 bases, with 12 bases left in between.

This clonotype was counted many times. This sequence joins TRBV6-5 and TRBJ1-2; D unresolved. The germline CDR1 and CDR2 sequences are MNHEY and SVGAGI. The CDR3 spans 14 residues. V was cut by 0 bases and J by 1 base, with 6 bases left in between. The CDR3 DNA follows: TGTGCCAGCAGTTACTCGGGCGGTAACTATGGCTACACCTTC. This sequence encodes CASSYSGGNYGYTF.

There are many counts of this clonotype. The V call is TRBV7-8, the J call TRBJ2-3; 11 nucleotides match TRBD2. V shed 3 bases and J 0 bases; nucleotides not matched to a gene: 5. The CDR3 runs to 17 residues. Germline V gives CDR1 SGHVS, CDR2 FQNEAQ. The CDR3 reads CASSLSTSGASTDTQYF. In DNA form, the CDR3 reads TGTGCCAGCAGCTTGTCGACTAGCGGGGCTAGCACAGATACGCAGTATTTT.

The table lists this clonotype with many counts. The chain employs TRBV27 and TRBJ2-5; 8 nucleotides agree with TRBD2. CDR3 size: 16 residues. In germline, CDR1 is MNHEY, CDR2 SMNVEV (reference sequence). After removal of 4 bases from V and 5 bases from J, the junction contained 12 bases not matched to a gene. CDR3 loop: CASSSTGTRVRETQYF. CDR3 coding DNA: TGTGCCAGCAGTTCCACCGGGACTAGGGTACGGGAGACCCAGTACTTC.

This clonotype was picked up many times. The chain has TRBV20-1 and TRBJ2-5; D gene uncertain. The CDR3 loop spans 13 amino acids. With 5 bases removed from V and 3 bases from J, the gap between germline ends came to 13 bases. Germline V gene data show CDR1 as DFQATT and CDR2 as SNEGSKA (reference sequence). Here the CDR3 DNA reads TGCAGTGCTTTGCCCTCTCGAGAAGAGACCCAGTACTTC. This gives the protein CSALPSREETQYF.

This clonotype was counted many times. This chain uses TRBV11-2 with TRBJ2-3, with TRBD2 matching 13 bases. Per germline, CDR1 SGHAT and CDR2 FQNNGV. V shed 3 bases and J 3 bases; nucleotides not matched to a gene: 9. The CDR3 extends over 18 amino acids. CDR3 protein: CASSFTSGGAVLTDTQYF. The DNA for the CDR3 is TGTGCCAGCAGCTTCACTAGCGGGGGGGCGGTTTTAACAGATACGCAGTATTTT.

This clonotype was counted ten times or more. The chain employs TRBV10-3 and TRBJ2-1; 8 bases align to TRBD2. This CDR3 is built from 18 residues. The germline gives CDR1 ENHRY, CDR2 SYGVKD. Losses at the gene ends were 0 bases for V and 4 bases for J; bases not matched to a gene: 11. Here the CDR3 reads CAISESTIRAGVYNEQFF. In DNA, the CDR3 is TGTGCCATCAGTGAGTCCACGATTCGAGCGGGGGTTTACAATGAGCAGTTCTTC.

This clonotype has at least ten counts. J is TRBJ2-7 and V is TRBV6-2 or TRBV6-3, with D maybe TRBD2 (5 bases). The CDR3 sequence is 13 residues long. In germline, CDR1 is MNHEY, CDR2 SVGEGT. Trimming took off 2 bases at V and 3 bases at J, with 8 bases between the two ends. The CDR3 DNA is TGTGCCAGCAGTTACAGCGGATTCTACGAGCAGTACTTC. Translating gives CASSYSGFYEQYF.

At least ten counts were recorded for this clonotype. The chain recombines TRBV6-6 with TRBJ2-1; maybe TRBD1 (5 bases). Trimming pared 0 bases from V and 7 bases from J, leaving 7 bases between. CDR1 MNHNY and CDR2 SVGAGI come from the germline V gene (reference sequence). The CDR3 consists of 13 residues. The CDR3, as DNA: TGTGCCAGCAGTTACTCTACAGGTAATGAGCAGTTCTTC. As protein: CASSYSTGNEQFF.

A few counts support this clonotype. The chain carries TRBV11-2 and TRBJ2-5; 8 bases fit TRBD2. V lost 1 base and J lost 5; bases outside the gene matches: 6. The CDR3 has 15 residues. Germline V gives CDR1 SGHAT, CDR2 FQNNGV. CDR3 amino acids: CASSLGLGGGETQYF. As DNA, the CDR3 is TGTGCCAGCAGCTTAGGGTTGGGCGGGGGGGAGACCCAGTACTTC.

This clonotype was found many times. The V call is TRBV29-1, the J call TRBJ2-7; D unresolved. The ends were cut back, 4 bases at V and 3 bases at J, with 13 bases in the middle. Germline CDR1 reads SQVTM; CDR2 reads ANQGSEA. There are 13 residues in the CDR3. The CDR3 bases are TGCAGCGTTGTCGAAACTGTGGACTACGAGCAGTACTTC. Translating gives CSVVETVDYEQYF.